The TCR beta chain under discussion was sequenced for a study of blood T cells in healthy people across ages. About the research overall: Template-switching capture recovered about one barcoded beta molecule per two T cells.

Healthy Caucasian individuals from Russia aged roughly 6 to 90 served as donors. Findings and limits, study-wide: No one knew whether donors had CMV, which possibly confounded expanded clonotype changes. The long-lived group displayed more naive CD4+ cells, plus higher diversity, than the aged donors did.

Using a J-beta primer mix together with a sample-barcoded 5' primer, a second PCR was run for roughly 7 to 12 cycles. TCRdb independently ran MiXCR on the 5' RACE reads; one entry per CDR3 protein. The table shows under 1,000,000 distinct CDR3 sequences, with around 34% occurring only once. Worth noting for this clonotype: Its antigen remains unknown. A much larger clone lies one base from this, so it may be a read error.

Germline loops: CDR1 LGHNA, CDR2 YNFKEQ. Trimming shortened V by 6 bases and J by 7 bases, and 12 bases separated the two germline ends. The CDR3 length is 12 residues. This clonotype was obtained from a man aged 18 to 29 in good health. The sequenced sample was blood. The rearrangement links TRBV4-2 to TRBJ2-5, with a tentative D call TRBD2 (5 bases). The CDR3 loop is CASSYGMGTQYF. The CDR3 coding sequence is TGTGCCAGCAGTTACGGGATGGGGACCCAGTACTTC.